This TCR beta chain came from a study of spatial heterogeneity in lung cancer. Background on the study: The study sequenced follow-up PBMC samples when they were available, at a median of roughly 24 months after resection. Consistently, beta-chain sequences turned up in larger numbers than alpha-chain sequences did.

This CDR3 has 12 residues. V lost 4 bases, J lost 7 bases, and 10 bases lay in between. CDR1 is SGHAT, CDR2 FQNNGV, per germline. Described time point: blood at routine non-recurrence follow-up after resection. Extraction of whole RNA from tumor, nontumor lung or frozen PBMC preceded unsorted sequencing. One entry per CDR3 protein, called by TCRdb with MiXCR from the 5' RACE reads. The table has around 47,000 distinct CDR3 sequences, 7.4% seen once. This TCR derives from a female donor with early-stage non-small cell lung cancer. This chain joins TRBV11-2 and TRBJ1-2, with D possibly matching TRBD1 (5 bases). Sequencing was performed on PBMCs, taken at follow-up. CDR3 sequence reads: CASSWAGFGYTF. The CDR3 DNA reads TGTGCCAGCAGCTGGGCAGGGTTTGGCTACACCTTC. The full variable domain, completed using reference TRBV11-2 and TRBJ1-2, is EAGVAQSPRYKIIEKRQSVAFWCNPISGHATLYWYQQILGQGPKLLIQFQNNGVVDDSQLPKDRFSAERLKGVDSTLKIQPAKLEDSAVYLCASSWAGFGYTFGSGTRLTVV.